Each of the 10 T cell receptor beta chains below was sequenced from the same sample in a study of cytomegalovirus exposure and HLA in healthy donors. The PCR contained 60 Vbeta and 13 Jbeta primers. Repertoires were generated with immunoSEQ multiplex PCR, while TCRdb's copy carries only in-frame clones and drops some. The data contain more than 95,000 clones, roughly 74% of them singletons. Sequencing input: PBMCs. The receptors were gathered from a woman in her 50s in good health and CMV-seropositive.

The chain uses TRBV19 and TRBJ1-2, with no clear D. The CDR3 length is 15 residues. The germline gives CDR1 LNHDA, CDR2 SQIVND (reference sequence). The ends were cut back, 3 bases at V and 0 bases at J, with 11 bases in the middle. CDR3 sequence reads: CASSIGGSPNYGYTF. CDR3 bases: TGTGCCAGTAGTATTGGAGGATCCCCTAACTATGGCTACACCTTC. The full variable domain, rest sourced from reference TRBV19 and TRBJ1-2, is DGGITQSPKYLFRKEGQNVTLSCEQNLNHDAMYWYRQDPGQGLRLIYYSQIVNDFQKGDIAEGYSVSREKKESFPLTVTSAQKNPTAFYLCASSIGGSPNYGYTFGSGTRLTVV.

CDR3 DNA sequence: TGTGCCTGGAGTGTAGGGACTAGATGTCACACAGATACGCAGTATTTT. It codes for CAWSVGTRCHTDTQYF. V gene TRBV30 combines with J gene TRBJ2-3, with 8 bases matching TRBD2. Germline V gives CDR1 GTSNPN, CDR2 SVGIG (reference sequence). CDR3 length: 16 residues. Trimming at V came to 0 bases and at J to 2 bases, leaving 7 bases not matched to a gene. Looking up the rest from reference TRBV30 and TRBJ2-3 gives the full variable domain: SQTIHQWPATLVQPVGSPLSLECTVEGTSNPNLYWYRQAAGRGLQLLFYSVGIGQISSEVPQNLSASRPQDRQFILSSKKLLLSDSGFYLCAWSVGTRCHTDTQYFGPGTRLTVL.

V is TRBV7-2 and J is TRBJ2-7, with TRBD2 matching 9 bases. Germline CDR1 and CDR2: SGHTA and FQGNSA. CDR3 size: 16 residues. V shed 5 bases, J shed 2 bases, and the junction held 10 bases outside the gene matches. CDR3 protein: CASSQGPSGTAYEQYF. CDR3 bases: TGTGCCAGCAGCCAAGGCCCTAGCGGGACCGCCTACGAGCAGTACTTC. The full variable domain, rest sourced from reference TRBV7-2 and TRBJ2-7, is GAGVSQSPSNKVTEKGKDVELRCDPISGHTALYWYRQSLGQGLEFLIYFQGNSAPDKSGLPSDRFSAERTGGSVSTLTIQRTQQEDSAVYLCASSQGPSGTAYEQYFGPGTRLTVT.

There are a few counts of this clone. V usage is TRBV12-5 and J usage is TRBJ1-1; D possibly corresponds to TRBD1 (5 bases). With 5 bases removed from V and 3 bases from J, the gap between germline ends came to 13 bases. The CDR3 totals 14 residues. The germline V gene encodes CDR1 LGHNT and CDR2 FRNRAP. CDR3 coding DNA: TGTGCTAGTGGTCCCCGCGGGGGAGACACTGAAGCTTTCTTT. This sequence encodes CASGPRGGDTEAFF.

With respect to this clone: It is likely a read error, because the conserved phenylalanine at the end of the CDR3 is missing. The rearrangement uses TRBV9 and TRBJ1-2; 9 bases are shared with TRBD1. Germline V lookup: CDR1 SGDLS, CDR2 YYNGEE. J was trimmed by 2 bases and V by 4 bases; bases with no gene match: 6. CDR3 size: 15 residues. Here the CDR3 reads CASSPGDRVNYGYTV. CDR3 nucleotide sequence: TGTGCCAGCAGCCCAGGGGACAGGGTGAACTATGGCTACACCGTC.

In DNA form, the CDR3 reads TGCGCCAGCAGCCAAGTCCCAGCGGGGGGGGAGGCCAAAAACATTCAGTACTTC. Protein: CASSQVPAGGEAKNIQYF. The chain has TRBV4-1 and TRBJ2-4, with TRBD2 matching over 10 bases. CDR1 and CDR2 (germline): MGHRA, YSYEKL. There are 18 residues in the CDR3. After removal of 1 base from V and 1 base from J, the junction contained 7 bases not matched to a gene.

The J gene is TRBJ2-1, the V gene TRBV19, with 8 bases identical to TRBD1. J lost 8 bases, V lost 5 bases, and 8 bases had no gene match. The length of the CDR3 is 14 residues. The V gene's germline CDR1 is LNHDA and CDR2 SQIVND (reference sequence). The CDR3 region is CASSPRTGIHEQFF. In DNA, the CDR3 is TGTGCCAGTAGTCCACGGACAGGGATCCATGAGCAGTTCTTC.

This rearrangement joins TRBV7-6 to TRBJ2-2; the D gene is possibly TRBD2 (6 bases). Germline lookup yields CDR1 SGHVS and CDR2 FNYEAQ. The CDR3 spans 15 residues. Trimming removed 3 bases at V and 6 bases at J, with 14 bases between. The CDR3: CASSFGTPGAGELFF. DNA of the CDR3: TGTGCCAGCAGCTTCGGGACTCCGGGAGCCGGGGAGCTGTTTTTT.

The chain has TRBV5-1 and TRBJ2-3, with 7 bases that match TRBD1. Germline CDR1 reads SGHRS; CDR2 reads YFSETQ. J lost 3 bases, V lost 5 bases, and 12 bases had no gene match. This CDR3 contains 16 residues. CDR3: CASREGIGQVTDTQYF. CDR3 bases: TGCGCCAGCAGGGAAGGGATAGGACAGGTTACAGATACGCAGTATTTT.

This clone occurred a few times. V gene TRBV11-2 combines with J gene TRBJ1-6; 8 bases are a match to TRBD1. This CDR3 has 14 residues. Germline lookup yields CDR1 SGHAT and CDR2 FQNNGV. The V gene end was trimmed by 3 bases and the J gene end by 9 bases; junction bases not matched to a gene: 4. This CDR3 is CASSFDRGGSPLHF. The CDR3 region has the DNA TGTGCCAGCAGCTTCGACAGGGGTGGTTCACCCCTCCACTTT.